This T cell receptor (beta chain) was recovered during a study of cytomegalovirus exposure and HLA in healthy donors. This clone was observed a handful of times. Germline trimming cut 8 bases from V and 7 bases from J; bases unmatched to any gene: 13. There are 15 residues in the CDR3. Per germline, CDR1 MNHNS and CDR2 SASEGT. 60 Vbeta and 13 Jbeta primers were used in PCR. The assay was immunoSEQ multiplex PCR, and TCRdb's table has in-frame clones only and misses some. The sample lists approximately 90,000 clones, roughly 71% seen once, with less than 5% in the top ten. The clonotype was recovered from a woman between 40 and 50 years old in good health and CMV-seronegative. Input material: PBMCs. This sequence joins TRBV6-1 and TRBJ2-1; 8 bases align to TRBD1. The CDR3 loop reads CASGTRTGMRNEQFF. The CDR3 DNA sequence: TGTGCCAGCGGAACACGGACAGGGATGAGAAATGAGCAGTTCTTC.